The TCR beta chain described here comes from a study of PD-1 blockade in classical Hodgkin lymphoma. Study-level information: Nivolumab dosing for patients was 3 mg/kg, administered intravenously every 2 weeks. Study findings and constraints: Researchers reported that CD4+ TCR diversity, though not CD8+, rose significantly by C4D1. Excluded were patients who started nivolumab under 1 year after ASCT, a group that had lower diversity.

V lost 2 bases and J 6 bases, leaving 11 bases between the germline ends. Germline V gene data show CDR1 as SGHDT and CDR2 as YYEEEE. The CDR3 is 14 amino acids. Details on this clone: What it recognizes is unknown.

Time point noted: cycle 4 day 1 (C4D1), after more than five weeks of nivolumab. All trial patients relapsed after autologous stem cell transplantation. Using magnetic negative selection, the CD4+ T cells were separated out of thawed PBMCs. Assay used: immunoSEQ multiplex PCR; TCRdb lists only in-frame clones, some missing. The sample yields 30,000 or so clones, 86% seen once. J is TRBJ2-2 and V is TRBV5-6; D remains unclear. The receptor was isolated from a human donor with classical Hodgkin lymphoma. This specimen was CD4+ T cells from blood, taken before the fourth cycle of nivolumab. CDR3 in amino acids: CASSFLDGAGELFF. The CDR3 region has the DNA TGTGCCAGCAGCTTCCTGGACGGCGCCGGGGAGCTGTTTTTT.